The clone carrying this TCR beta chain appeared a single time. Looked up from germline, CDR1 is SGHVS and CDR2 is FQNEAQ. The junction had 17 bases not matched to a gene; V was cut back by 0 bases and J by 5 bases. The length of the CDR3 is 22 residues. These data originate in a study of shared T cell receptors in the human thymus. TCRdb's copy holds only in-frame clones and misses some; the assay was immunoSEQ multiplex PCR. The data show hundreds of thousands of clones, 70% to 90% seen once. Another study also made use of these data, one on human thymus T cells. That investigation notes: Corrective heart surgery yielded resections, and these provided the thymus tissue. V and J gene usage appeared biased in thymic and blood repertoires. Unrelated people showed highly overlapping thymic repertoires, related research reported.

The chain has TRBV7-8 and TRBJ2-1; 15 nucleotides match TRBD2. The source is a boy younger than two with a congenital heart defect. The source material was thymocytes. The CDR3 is CASSLARNRTSGRAGDHNEQFF. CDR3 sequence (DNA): TGTGCCAGCAGCTTAGCCCGGAATCGGACTAGCGGGAGGGCCGGGGACCACAATGAGCAGTTCTTC.